Below, 4 T cell receptor beta chains from the same sample are listed, as sequenced in a study of blood T cells in healthy people across ages. Together with a sample-barcoded 5' primer, a J-beta primer mix was included in a second PCR lasting about 6 to 11 cycles. TCRdb reanalysed the 5' RACE reads using MiXCR and keeps one entry per CDR3 protein. The data contain about 770,000 distinct CDR3 sequences, around 42% of them singletons. Material: blood. The receptors shown here come from a man between 60 and 70 years old in good health.

The chain employs TRBV5-1 and TRBJ2-2; the D gene is possibly TRBD1 (5 bases). CDR3 size: 15 residues. The V gene lost 0 bases and the J gene lost 1 base, with 7 bases spanning the gap. From germline, CDR1 is SGHRS and CDR2 YFSETQ. DNA for the CDR3: TGCGCCAGCAGCTTGGCACAGGTGAACACCGGGGAGCTGTTTTTT. Protein product: CASSLAQVNTGELFF.

This clonotype was counted between two and nine times. The rearrangement joins TRBV7-2 to TRBJ1-5; weak D call: TRBD1 (6 bases). V was shortened by 0 bases and J by 1 base, with 10 bases between the two germline ends. Germline-derived CDR1 and CDR2 are SGHTA and FQGNSA. The CDR3 is 16 residues long. CDR3 amino acids: CASSLAGTQSNQPQHF. Written as DNA, the CDR3 is TGTGCCAGCAGCTTAGCGGGGACACAAAGCAATCAGCCCCAGCATTTT.

This chain links TRBV11-3 with TRBJ2-7; possibly TRBD1 for D (6 bases). This CDR3 comprises 15 residues. Looked up from germline, CDR1 is SGHNT and CDR2 is YENEEA. V was cut by 3 bases and J by 4 bases, with 16 bases left in between. The CDR3, as DNA: TGTGCCAGCAGCTTCAGGGGTGTTGATAGATACGAGCAGTACTTC. It is translated as CASSFRGVDRYEQYF.

The chain joins TRBV7-6 to TRBJ2-1, with TRBD2 matching 10 bases. The ends lost 11 bases at V and 2 bases at J; junction bases unmatched: 12. CDR3 length equals 16 residues. CDR1 and CDR2 from the germline V gene are SGHVS and FNYEAQ. CDR3 in DNA: TGTGCCGTTGGTGGTAGCGGGGGGCTACCCTACAATGAGCAGTTCTTC. Protein: CAVGGSGGLPYNEQFF.